The T cell receptor (beta chain) described here comes from a study of T-cell memory formation after mild COVID-19. TCRdb recomputed calls from the 5' RACE reads with MiXCR, one row per CDR3 protein. The sample lists under 350,000 distinct CDR3 sequences, around 15% occurring once. Deletions cut 4 bases from V and 5 bases from J, with 22 bases between. CDR1 and CDR2 from the germline V gene are SGHRS and YFSETQ. This CDR3 region has 18 residues. Specimen: PBMCs or a T cell subset sorted from them (not recorded which). The TCR was taken from a man younger than 35 who had mild COVID-19 (a few samples of this study predate the infection). Cell type and time point are not known. The V and J genes are TRBV5-1 and TRBJ1-6; D ambiguous. The CDR3: CASSPREGSPQNNSPLHF. CDR3 coding DNA: TGCGCCAGCAGCCCAAGGGAGGGAAGCCCTCAGAATAATTCACCCCTCCACTTT.